A selection of T cell receptor beta chains follows, all from one sample in a study of cytomegalovirus exposure and HLA in healthy donors. This table comes from immunoSEQ multiplex PCR, and its TCRdb copy is limited to in-frame clones, with some not included. Its listing shows 74,000 or so clones. Material for sequencing was PBMCs. These receptors all come from a woman aged 60-70 years in good health and CMV-seronegative. CDR3s include the opening cysteine and the closing phenylalanine or tryptophan. D genes are given only for firm matches.

j_call v_call d_call cdr3_aa cdr3_nt
TRBJ1-2 TRBV6-5 NA CASYTNYGYTF TGTGCCAGCTACACCAACTATGGCTACACCTTC
TRBJ1-2 TRBV5-1 NA CASSLAAGEPNYGYTF TGCGCCAGCAGCTTGGCAGCAGGGGAGCCTAACTATGGCTACACCTTC
TRBJ2-1 TRBV7-3 NA CASSQDRGRLAGVYNEQFF TGTGCCAGCAGCCAGGACAGGGGGCGCCTAGCGGGAGTCTACAATGAGCAGTTCTTC
TRBJ2-2 TRBV5-1 TRBD1 CASSLGPDRVGTGELFF TGCGCCAGCAGCTTGGGACCAGACAGGGTGGGCACCGGGGAGCTGTTTTTT
TRBJ1-5 TRBV27 TRBD1 CASSFLDRDQPQHF TGTGCCAGCAGTTTTCTCGACAGGGATCAGCCCCAGCATTTT
TRBJ1-4 TRBV7-9 NA CASSLEGIGIEKLFF TGTGCCAGCAGCCTTGAGGGTATCGGGATTGAAAAACTGTTTTTT
TRBJ1-4 TRBV6-1 NA CASTEGGATNEKLFF TGTGCCAGCACCGAAGGGGGTGCAACTAATGAAAAACTGTTTTTT
TRBJ2-4 TRBV10-1 NA CASSAPENLLAKNIQYF TGCGCCAGCAGTGCTCCTGAAAACCTACTAGCCAAAAACATTCAGTACTTC
TRBJ1-3 TRBV7-2 TRBD1 CASSLGSGQVYSGNTIYF TGTGCCAGCAGCTTAGGTTCTGGACAGGTTTACTCTGGAAACACCATATATTTT
TRBJ2-7 TRBV28 TRBD1 CASRLPGQGTGEQYF TGTGCCAGCAGACTACCGGGACAGGGTACGGGCGAGCAGTACTTC
TRBJ2-5 TRBV28 TRBD2 CASSFQGTSYETQYF TGTGCCAGCAGTTTTCAAGGGACTAGCTATGAGACCCAGTACTTC
TRBJ1-2 TRBV5-4 TRBD1 CASISQGAGYGYTF TGTGCCAGCATCAGTCAGGGGGCCGGCTATGGCTACACCTTC
TRBJ1-1 TRBV18 NA CASSGLDSENTEAFF TGTGCCAGCTCAGGCTTGGACAGCGAGAACACTGAAGCTTTCTTT
TRBJ1-1 TRBV28 TRBD1 CASSSPTGRNTEAFF TGTGCCAGCAGTTCTCCGACAGGGAGGAACACTGAAGCTTTCTTT
TRBJ2-1 TRBV19 TRBD2 CASSMGGSLNEQFF TGTGCCAGTAGTATGGGCGGGAGTCTGAATGAGCAGTTCTTC
TRBJ2-1 TRBV19 TRBD1 CASRSGGTGDYNEQFF TGTGCCAGTAGATCCGGGGGGACAGGGGACTACAATGAGCAGTTCTTC
TRBJ2-5 TRBV6-6 TRBD2 CASSGGTQYF TGTGCCAGTTCGGGGGGAACCCAGTACTTC
TRBJ2-3 TRBV7-9 NA CASSFTGSTDTQYF TGTGCCAGCAGCTTTACAGGGAGCACAGATACGCAGTATTTT
TRBJ1-2 TRBV6-5 TRBD1 CASSRTGARGYTF TGTGCCAGCAGTCGGACAGGGGCTAGGGGCTACACCTTC
TRBJ2-7 TRBV13 TRBD1 CASSARQGAEQYF TGTGCCAGCAGCGCTAGACAGGGGGCCGAGCAGTACTTC
TRBJ1-4 TRBV28 NA CASSFGSATNEKLFF TGTGCCAGCAGTTTTGGCAGTGCAACTAATGAAAAACTGTTTTTT
TRBJ2-1 TRBV2 TRBD2 CASSTTSGLHNEQFF TGTGCCAGCAGCACCACTAGCGGGCTACACAATGAGCAGTTCTTC
TRBJ1-5 TRBV5-8 NA CASSLFGGSGQPQHF TGTGCCAGCAGCTTGTTCGGAGGGTCCGGTCAGCCCCAGCATTTT
TRBJ2-5 TRBV28 NA CASVSGRETQYF TGTGCCAGCGTGTCAGGGCGGGAGACCCAGTACTTC
TRBJ2-3 TRBV9 NA CASSGAPEKTDTQYF TGTGCCAGCAGCGGGGCTCCAGAGAAAACAGATACGCAGTATTTT
TRBJ1-2 TRBV7-2 NA CASSFSGQGKANYGYTF TGTGCCAGCAGCTTCAGTGGGCAGGGAAAAGCTAACTATGGCTACACCTTC
TRBJ2-1 TRBV12-5 TRBD2 CASGSGTSGYNEQFF TGTGCTAGTGGTTCCGGGACTAGCGGATACAATGAGCAGTTCTTC
TRBJ1-5 TRBV19 NA CASSPGQNPQPQHF TGTGCCAGTAGCCCAGGACAAAATCCTCAGCCCCAGCATTTT
TRBJ2-1 TRBV5-6 TRBD2 CASNNPTGGRSSYNEQFF TGTGCCAGCAACAACCCAACGGGCGGGAGGAGCTCCTACAATGAGCAGTTCTTC
TRBJ1-1 TRBV27 NA CASSLYRENTEAFF TGTGCCAGCAGTTTATACAGGGAGAACACTGAAGCTTTCTTT
TRBJ2-3 TRBV19 TRBD2 CASSSLGLAGGSTDTQYF TGTGCCAGTAGTTCCTTGGGACTAGCGGGAGGGAGCACAGATACGCAGTATTTT
TRBJ1-5 TRBV21-1 NA CASDSGCNQPQHF TGTGCCAGCGACTCTGGATGCAATCAGCCCCAGCATTTT
TRBJ1-3 TRBV6-1 TRBD1 CARGGDRAGNTIYF TGTGCCCGGGGGGGAGACAGGGCTGGAAACACCATATATTTT
TRBJ2-7 TRBV27 NA CASSLLFSYEQYF TGTGCCAGCAGTCTACTGTTCTCCTACGAGCAGTACTTC
TRBJ2-7 TRBV28 TRBD1 CASSGGTGARSEQYF TGTGCCAGCAGTGGGGGGACAGGGGCGCGGTCCGAGCAGTACTTC
TRBJ2-7 TRBV4-3 NA CASSQELSTEYEQYF TGCGCCAGCAGCCAAGAGCTATCGACAGAGTACGAGCAGTACTTC
TRBJ2-6 TRBV7-6 NA CASSLTVPSSGANVLTF TGTGCCAGCAGCTTGACAGTACCGTCCTCTGGGGCCAACGTCCTGACTTTC
TRBJ1-2 TRBV28 TRBD1 CARSSGTDYGYTF TGTGCCAGGTCTTCCGGGACAGACTATGGCTACACCTTC
TRBJ2-4 TRBV19 TRBD2 CASSPAGGRALVAKNIQYF TGTGCCAGTAGTCCGGCTGGCGGGAGGGCCCTCGTAGCCAAAAACATTCAGTACTTC
TRBJ2-5 TRBV30 TRBD1 CAWSGGTAETQYF TGTGCCTGGAGTGGGGGGACAGCTGAGACCCAGTACTTC
TRBJ2-7 TRBV7-9 NA CASSSEATGPSYEQYF TGTGCCAGCAGCTCCGAAGCGACAGGCCCTTCCTACGAGCAGTACTTC
TRBJ2-3 TRBV6-5 NA CASSSTGAQTDTQYF TGTGCCAGCAGTTCCACGGGTGCCCAGACAGATACGCAGTATTTT
TRBJ2-1 TRBV11-3 NA CASSLDDLLGPFPDEQFF TGTGCCAGCAGCTTAGATGATCTTCTAGGCCCATTCCCTGATGAGCAGTTCTTC
TRBJ2-7 TRBV2 TRBD2 CASNTGLAGVEQYF TGTGCCAGCAACACGGGACTAGCGGGAGTCGAGCAGTACTTC
TRBJ2-7 TRBV4-1 NA CASSQGRMGADYEQYF TGCGCCAGCAGCCAAGGGAGGATGGGTGCGGACTACGAGCAGTACTTC
TRBJ1-5 TRBV5-6 NA CASSSLGGDNQPQHF TGTGCCAGCAGCTCCCTTGGGGGCGACAATCAGCCCCAGCATTTT
TRBJ1-2 TRBV30 TRBD1 CAWSATGLHYGYTF TGTGCCTGGAGTGCGACAGGGTTACACTATGGCTACACCTTC
TRBJ2-4 TRBV5-6 TRBD2 CASSREGLPPKNIQYF TGTGCCAGCAGCCGGGAGGGCTTACCTCCCAAAAACATTCAGTACTTC
TRBJ2-5 TRBV10-3 NA CAISEQGGETQYF TGTGCCATCAGTGAGCAGGGGGGAGAGACCCAGTACTTC
TRBJ1-5 TRBV7-2 NA CASSLGAGRNQPQHF TGTGCCAGCAGCTTAGGTGCAGGGCGCAATCAGCCCCAGCATTTT